The 28 T cell receptor beta chains reported below all come from one sample, sequenced in a study of blood T cell repertoires in COVID-19. Repertoires were generated with immunoSEQ multiplex PCR, while TCRdb's copy carries only in-frame clones and drops some. The table lists some 260,000 clones, around 90% of them singletons. Source material: PBMCs or T cells enriched from blood (not recorded which). These TCRs come from a woman aged 30 to 39 with acute COVID-19.

The chain employs TRBV18 and TRBJ2-5; 14 nucleotides match TRBD2. Germline V CDR1 and CDR2: KGHSH, LQKENI. V lost 3 bases and J lost 4; bases outside the gene matches: 4. This CDR3 is 16 amino acids long. CDR3 nucleotide sequence: TGTGCCAGCTCACCCCGACTAGCGGGAGGGGGAGAGACCCAGTACTTC. Amino acid sequence: CASSPRLAGGGETQYF.

The J gene is TRBJ2-1, the V gene TRBV6-5, with D perhaps TRBD1 (6 bases). With 6 bases removed from V and 2 bases from J, the gap between germline ends came to 14 bases. Germline CDR1 MNHEY, CDR2 SVGAGI. The CDR3 has 15 amino acids. This CDR3 is CASSPGVRTYNEQFF. The CDR3 DNA reads TGTGCCAGCAGCCCAGGGGTTAGGACCTACAATGAGCAGTTCTTC.

The chain has TRBV29-1 and TRBJ1-1; a weak D match, TRBD1 (5 bases). Trimming pared 4 bases from V and 1 base from J, leaving 10 bases between. The germline V gene has CDR1 SQVTM and CDR2 ANQGSEA. The length of the CDR3 is 13 residues. CDR3 coding DNA: TGCAGCGTTGTAGGGCAGGGGAACACTGAAGCTTTCTTT. Protein: CSVVGQGNTEAFF.

This sequence joins TRBV7-9 and TRBJ2-1; possibly TRBD1 for D (7 bases). V lost 6 bases to trimming and J lost 10 bases, with 22 bases between them. CDR1 and CDR2 (germline): SEHNR, FQNEAQ (reference sequence). The CDR3 consists of 15 residues. Here the CDR3 reads CASSSRGQEDREQFF. CDR3 DNA sequence: TGTGCCAGCAGTTCCCGGGGGCAGGAGGACAGGGAGCAGTTCTTC.

The chain combines TRBV12-3 or TRBV12-4 with TRBJ2-7; weak D call: TRBD2 (6 bases). This CDR3 spans 13 amino acids. V lost 6 bases, J lost 3 bases, and 12 bases lay in between. The CDR3 DNA reads TGTGCCAGCAGGCGCCGGGAGAACTACGAGCAGTACTTC. It is translated as CASRRRENYEQYF.

This clone was seen just once. The chain employs TRBV6-1 and TRBJ2-1, with D possibly being TRBD1 (5 bases). The CDR3 totals 15 residues. Germline CDR1 reads MNHNS; CDR2 reads SASEGT. V lost 3 bases and J 0 bases, leaving 9 bases between the germline ends. The CDR3 here is CASSEGRYSYNEQFF. The CDR3 nucleotides are TGTGCCAGCAGTGAGGGGCGTTACTCCTACAATGAGCAGTTCTTC.

The chain links TRBV18 to TRBJ2-2; 7 bases line up with TRBD1. The CDR3 has 15 amino acids. Germline CDR1 KGHSH, CDR2 LQKENI. After removal of 3 bases from V and 7 bases from J, the junction contained 8 bases not matched to a gene. CDR3 sequence: CASSPKGQFVGELFF. CDR3 DNA: TGTGCCAGCTCACCGAAGGGACAGTTCGTCGGGGAGCTGTTTTTT.

This sequence joins TRBV29-1 and TRBJ2-1, with D unresolved. The ends were cut back, 3 bases at V and 5 bases at J, with 11 bases in the middle. The CDR3 has 13 amino acids. Looked up from germline, CDR1 is SQVTM and CDR2 is ANQGSEA. The CDR3 DNA sequence: TGCAGCGTTGACGAGACAAGGAACAATGAGCAGTTCTTC. Encoded protein: CSVDETRNNEQFF.

The rearrangement joins TRBV11-2 to TRBJ2-1; 7 positions match TRBD1. This CDR3 comprises 15 residues. Germline trimming cut 5 bases from V and 2 bases from J; bases unmatched to any gene: 6. Germline values: CDR1 SGHAT, CDR2 FQNNGV. CDR3 loop: CASSKQGLAYNEQFF. Written as DNA, the CDR3 is TGTGCCAGCAGCAAACAGGGGCTCGCCTACAATGAGCAGTTCTTC.

This clone has more than one count but fewer than ten. The V call is TRBV12-5, the J call TRBJ1-6; 12 bases line up with TRBD1. V gave up 2 bases and J gave up 10 bases; unmatched junction bases: 6. The germline gives CDR1 LGHNT, CDR2 FRNRAP. This CDR3 has 16 residues. The CDR3 loop reads CASGLQSGTGGSPLHF. CDR3 sequence (DNA): TGTGCTAGTGGTTTGCAAAGCGGGACAGGGGGCTCACCCCTCCACTTT.

The chain couples TRBV2 to TRBJ1-6; D possibly corresponds to TRBD1 (6 bases). The CDR3 covers 14 residues. Germline V gives CDR1 SNHLY, CDR2 FYNNEI. The germline V and J ends were trimmed by 1 base and 9 bases, with 10 bases remaining between them. The chain's CDR3 is CASSEGRGRSPLHF. Here the CDR3 DNA reads TGTGCCAGCAGTGAAGGCAGGGGTCGTTCACCCCTCCACTTT.

The chain recombines TRBV11-2 with TRBJ1-2, with 10 positions matching TRBD1. This CDR3 region has 14 residues. Germline CDR1 and CDR2: SGHAT and FQNNGV. J was trimmed by 7 bases and V by 5 bases; bases with no gene match: 7. CDR3 loop: CASSPGQGIGGYTF. As DNA, the CDR3 is TGTGCCAGCAGCCCGGGACAGGGGATCGGTGGCTACACCTTC.

J is TRBJ2-1 and V is TRBV9; 10 bases align to TRBD1. This CDR3 has 11 residues. The V gene's germline CDR1 is SGDLS and CDR2 YYNGEE. The V segment lost 2 bases and the J segment 15 bases; nucleotides outside the gene matches: 2. CDR3 sequence reads: CASSVWDRGFF. The CDR3 bases are TGTGCCAGCAGCGTCTGGGACAGGGGGTTCTTC.

The V gene is TRBV19, the J gene TRBJ2-1, with 12 bases that match TRBD2. Germline V gene lookup returns CDR1 LNHDA and CDR2 SQIVND (reference sequence). This CDR3 is built from 14 residues. Trimming cost V 6 bases and J 6 bases; bases outside gene matches: 3. The CDR3 is CASRTSGRRNEQFF. The DNA for the CDR3 is TGTGCCAGTAGGACTAGCGGGAGACGCAATGAGCAGTTCTTC. Full variable domain (missing parts from reference TRBV19 and TRBJ2-1): DGGITQSPKYLFRKEGQNVTLSCEQNLNHDAMYWYRQDPGQGLRLIYYSQIVNDFQKGDIAEGYSVSREKKESFPLTVTSAQKNPTAFYLCASRTSGRRNEQFFGPGTRLTVL.

V usage is TRBV25-1 and J usage is TRBJ1-1; D might be TRBD1 (5 bases). Trimming stripped 8 bases from V and 5 bases from J, with 9 bases between. Germline CDR1 and CDR2: MGHDK and SYGVNS. The CDR3 loop spans 11 amino acids. CDR3 nucleotide sequence: TGTGCCAGCGGGCGGGGGACTGAAGCTTTCTTT. Amino acid sequence: CASGRGTEAFF. Drawing the rest from reference TRBV25-1 and TRBJ1-1, the complete variable domain is EADIYQTPRYLVIGTGKKITLECSQTMGHDKMYWYQQDPGMELHLIHYSYGVNSTEKGDLSSESTVSRIRTEHFPLTLESARPSHTSQYLCASGRGTEAFFGQGTRLTVV.

In this sample, this clone turned up once. The genes are TRBV5-1 and TRBJ2-1, with 9 nucleotides matching TRBD1. Trimming removed 8 bases from V and 4 bases from J; junction bases left unmatched: 10. This CDR3 is 15 amino acids long. Germline assignment: CDR1 SGHRS and CDR2 YFSETQ. The CDR3 DNA reads TGCGCCAGGCACCTCGCGGGACAGGGATACAATGAGCAGTTCTTC. Its translation: CARHLAGQGYNEQFF.

CDR3 nucleotides: TGTGCCAGCAGCTTTCTCCCGGAACTAGGGAACACTGAAGCTTTCTTT. Translating it yields CASSFLPELGNTEAFF. The gene calls are TRBV5-5 and TRBJ1-1, with D uncertain. CDR1 SGHKS and CDR2 YYEKEE come from the germline V gene (reference sequence). Trimming removed 2 bases from V and 1 base from J, with 15 bases in between. The CDR3 is made up of 16 amino acids.

Points on this clone: The sample contains more than one DNA sequence encoding this CDR3. The V gene is TRBV2, the J gene TRBJ1-1, with a weak D call TRBD1 (5 bases). This CDR3 has 14 residues. The V and J ends lost 6 bases and 0 bases respectively, with 11 bases between them. The germline V gene encodes CDR1 SNHLY and CDR2 FYNNEI. For the CDR3, the DNA is TGTGCCAGCAGGGGGGGTACCATGAACACTGAAGCTTTCTTT. Encoded protein: CASRGGTMNTEAFF.

The gene calls are TRBV6-5 and TRBJ2-1, with a tentative D call TRBD1 (5 bases). V was clipped by 2 bases and J by 9 bases, with 17 bases between them. Germline CDR1 MNHEY, CDR2 SVGAGI. This CDR3 region has 15 residues. CDR3 residues: CASSYEGQGRGEQFF. DNA of the CDR3: TGTGCCAGCAGTTACGAAGGGCAGGGAAGGGGTGAGCAGTTCTTC.

The V gene is TRBV11-3, the J gene TRBJ2-7; the D is unclear. CDR1 is SGHNT and CDR2 is YENEEA in the germline V gene. The CDR3 has 13 residues. The V and J ends lost 3 bases and 0 bases respectively, with 6 bases between them. The CDR3, as DNA: TGTGCCAGCAGCTTGCACTTCTCCTACGAGCAGTACTTC. The encoded protein is CASSLHFSYEQYF.

The CDR3 spells CASSLPGLAQETQYF. CDR3 in DNA: TGTGCCAGCAGCTTACCAGGACTGGCACAAGAGACCCAGTACTTC. The rearrangement links TRBV7-2 to TRBJ2-5, with a tentative D call TRBD2 (5 bases). Trimming removed 2 bases at V and 2 bases at J, with 12 bases between. Germline V gene sequence: CDR1 SGHTA, CDR2 FQGNSA. CDR3 length: 15 residues. The full variable domain, in which reference TRBV7-2 and TRBJ2-5 provide the parts outside the CDR3, is GAGVSQSPSNKVTEKGKDVELRCDPISGHTALYWYRQSLGQGLEFLIYFQGNSAPDKSGLPSDRFSAERTGGSVSTLTIQRTQQEDSAVYLCASSLPGLAQETQYFGPGTRLLVL.

The chain employs TRBV4-1 and TRBJ2-2; TRBD2 aligns across 8 bases. The CDR3 length is 16 residues. V trimming: 5 bases; J trimming: 5 bases; junction bases outside the gene matches: 10. CDR1 and CDR2 from the germline V gene are MGHRA and YSYEKL. For the CDR3, the DNA is TGCGCCAGCAGCATAAGAGGCGGGGGGATGACCGGGGAGCTGTTTTTT. Its translation is CASSIRGGGMTGELFF.

The rearrangement uses TRBV3-1 (or the pseudogene TRBV3-2) and TRBJ2-2, with 7 bases fitting TRBD1. The J segment lost 0 bases and the V segment lost 6 bases, leaving 7 bases of the junction unmatched. Germline V lookup: CDR1 LGHDT, CDR2 YNNKEL (reference sequence). The CDR3 sequence is 16 residues long. The CDR3 coding sequence is TGTGCCAGCAGTTCCCTGGGACAGACGAACACCGGGGAGCTGTTTTTT. Its translation: CASSSLGQTNTGELFF.

This chain joins TRBV18 and TRBJ2-1; TRBD2 matches at 8 bases. In germline, CDR1 is KGHSH, CDR2 LQKENI. This CDR3 is 16 amino acids long. The V and J ends lost 6 bases and 2 bases, in that order; junction bases with no gene match: 9. The CDR3 here is CASSAGAGVTYNEQFF. CDR3 DNA: TGTGCCAGCTCCGCGGGAGCGGGGGTTACCTACAATGAGCAGTTCTTC.

The genes are TRBV7-3 and TRBJ2-5; D is perhaps TRBD2 (5 bases). The CDR3 length is 15 residues. Trimming left V 1 base short and J 6 bases short, with 15 bases between. The germline CDR1 and CDR2 sequences are SGHTA and FQGTGA. The CDR3 reads CASSLRGGVFQTQYF. In DNA, the CDR3 is TGTGCCAGCAGCTTAAGAGGAGGCGTCTTTCAGACCCAGTACTTC.

This clone has just one count. The chain couples TRBV29-1 to TRBJ2-7, with a tentative D call TRBD1 (5 bases). Trimming took 6 bases from V and 6 from J, leaving 15 bases between them. Germline lookup yields CDR1 SQVTM and CDR2 ANQGSEA. This CDR3 region has 12 residues. For the CDR3, the DNA is TGCAGCGTAGGCCCAACAGGAGCCGAGCAGTACTTC. Translating gives CSVGPTGAEQYF.

The chain combines TRBV5-1 with TRBJ2-1, with D perhaps TRBD2 (6 bases). Germline CDR1 SGHRS, CDR2 YFSETQ. The V and J ends lost 4 bases and 5 bases respectively, with 16 bases between them. The CDR3 loop spans 15 amino acids. As DNA, the CDR3 is TGCGCCAGCAGCGCGGTCGGCGGGGCTAACAATGAGCAGTTCTTC. Translating it yields CASSAVGGANNEQFF.

The chain employs TRBV4-3 and TRBJ2-2; 10 bases match TRBD2. This CDR3 contains 16 residues. CDR1 is LGHNA, CDR2 YSLEER, per germline. Trimming removed 5 bases from V and 6 bases from J; junction bases left unmatched: 9. The CDR3 nucleotides read TGCGCCAGCAGCTCCTTCAGCGGGAGGGCCGCCGGGGAGCTGTTTTTT. Translating it yields CASSSFSGRAAGELFF.